The T cell receptor beta chain described here comes from a study of T cell responses to AZD1222 COVID-19 vaccine. Study-wide results and caveats: No repertoire was sampled before or during the peak T cell response, only after it. Just 5 to 7 AZD1222 recipients were seropositive at baseline. Nearly half of unique spike-specific TCRs reportedly avoided B.1.351 and B.1.1.7 mutated regions.

With regard to this clone: The antigen is undetermined.

Trimming stripped 0 bases from V and 6 bases from J, with 6 bases between. The length of the CDR3 is 12 residues. Sequencing used immunoSEQ multiplex PCR; TCRdb keeps in-frame clones, though not all of them. The table records 70,000 to 90,000 clones, roughly nine tenths of them present only once. The sequence was obtained from an adult in good health. The sequenced sample was peripheral blood, obtained on day 0 of AZD1222 vaccination. J is TRBJ2-7 and V is TRBV6-7; D not resolved. TRBV6-7 is given ORF status, its function remaining uncertain. CDR3 loop: CASSYSPTEQYF. In nucleotides, the CDR3 is TGTGCCAGCAGTTACTCTCCCACCGAGCAGTACTTC.